A single sample gave rise to the 5 T cell receptor beta chains below, sequenced in a study of neoadjuvant nivolumab and ipilimumab in lung cancer. The repertoire was sequenced with immunoSEQ multiplex PCR; TCRdb's copy has only in-frame clones and lacks some. This sample carries more than 20,000 clones, 75% to 90% of them seen once, and the ten largest clones take roughly 8.9%. Specimen: tumor tissue, collected after neoadjuvant nivolumab, alone or with ipilimumab, at or shortly before surgery. All receptors derive from an adult with non-small cell lung cancer.

This clone came up a few times. The CDR3 here is CASSSSILVGNEQFF. The CDR3, as DNA: TGTGCCAGCAGTTCGTCGATACTAGTAGGGAATGAGCAGTTCTTC. The chain uses TRBV6-5 and TRBJ2-1; a possible D gene is TRBD2 (5 bases). Germline loops: CDR1 MNHEY, CDR2 SVGAGI. The CDR3 length is 15 residues. V lost 4 bases and J lost 7, with 17 bases in between.

The gene calls are TRBV6-1 and TRBJ2-7, with 12 bases matching TRBD1. Looked up from germline, CDR1 is MNHNS and CDR2 is SASEGT. This CDR3 has 15 amino acids. V trimming: 2 bases; J trimming: 7 bases; junction bases outside the gene matches: 6. As DNA, the CDR3 is TGTGCCAGCAGTGAAAGGGGGACAGGGGGCTGGGAGCAGTACTTC. It translates to CASSERGTGGWEQYF.

The chain couples TRBV30 to TRBJ2-7; 12 nucleotides line up with TRBD2. The CDR3 runs 12 residues. J lost 4 bases, V lost 8 bases, and 3 bases had no gene match. CDR1 and CDR2 (germline): GTSNPN, SVGIG (reference sequence). The CDR3 DNA reads TGTGCCGGAACTAGCGGGGGGTACGAGCAGTACTTC. Protein: CAGTSGGYEQYF.

The count of this clone is one. This chain joins TRBV5-1 and TRBJ2-1, with 9 bases lining up with TRBD2. V lost 4 bases and J lost 6; bases outside the gene matches: 23. Germline V gene lookup returns CDR1 SGHRS and CDR2 YFSETQ. There are 20 residues in the CDR3. CDR3 DNA: TGCGCCAGCAGCCAAGCATCGGACCCCCTAGCGGGATGGGGGCCCAATGAGCAGTTCTTC. Its translation: CASSQASDPLAGWGPNEQFF.

The chain joins TRBV11-2 to TRBJ1-5, with a weak D call TRBD1 (6 bases). Per germline, CDR1 SGHAT and CDR2 FQNNGV. Trimming stripped 2 bases from V and 0 bases from J, with 11 bases between. This CDR3 comprises 16 residues. The CDR3 nucleotides are TGTGCCAGCAGCTTAAGGGGGACACCTAGCAATCAGCCCCAGCATTTT. This gives the protein CASSLRGTPSNQPQHF.